This TCR beta chain is from a study of monozygotic twins with inflammatory bowel disease. Broader study findings: Distinct T cell subtypes could not be told apart.

The length of the CDR3 is 16 residues. Germline assignment: CDR1 SNHLY and CDR2 FYNNEI. Using the 5' RACE reads, TCRdb records one entry per CDR3 protein without DNA. Its table lists roughly 100,000 distinct CDR3 sequences. To note about this clonotype: Antigen unknown.

Every donor provided one blood sample measuring approximately 2.5 ml. The TCR comes from a human donor with ulcerative colitis or Crohn's disease, or a healthy co-twin of an affected twin (not recorded which). The gene calls are TRBV2 and TRBJ2-7; TCRdb's D gene call, TRBD1, goes unchecked for lack of DNA. Sequenced sample: blood. The CDR3 reads CATQLSSGGKAYEQYF.